The following is a T cell receptor (beta chain) sequence with its context. Its antigen is currently unknown. One entry per CDR3 protein, called by TCRdb with MiXCR from the reads. This repertoire shows about half a million distinct CDR3 sequences, 33% found once; its top ten account for roughly 16%. This sample was taken from a study of T cell repertoires in cytomegalovirus infection. V lost 5 bases to trimming and J lost 0 bases; unmatched junction nucleotides: 3. CDR3 length: 15 residues. Germline CDR1 SGHVS, CDR2 FQNEAQ. This chain joins TRBV7-8 and TRBJ2-2; the match to TRBD2 covers 7 bases. The sample in question was cultured PBMCs, obtained from culture after CMV antigen stimulation. The receptor's source is a human donor in good health (CMV status not recorded). Some clones in this sample may be carry-over from other donors' samples. CDR3 bases: TGTGCCAGCAGCCACAGCGGGACGAACACCGGGGAGCTGTTTTTT. This codes for CASSHSGTNTGELFF.